This T cell receptor (beta chain) was recorded in a study of T cell changes during pregnancy in multiple sclerosis. The method was immunoSEQ multiplex PCR; TCRdb's version includes in-frame clones alone and lacks a portion of them. The profile shows about 93,000 clones, 92% of them singletons. V was pared by 5 bases and J by 7 bases, with 14 bases of the junction left unmatched. The CDR3 sequence is 17 residues long. Germline lookup yields CDR1 SGHVS and CDR2 FNYEAQ. Sequencing used peripheral blood, obtained after pregnancy. The chain is built from TRBV7-6 and TRBJ2-2, with 9 bases lining up with TRBD2. The TCR sequence derives from a female donor with multiple sclerosis, enrolled in a pregnancy study. This CDR3 reads CASSPLRSGRGLGELFF. The CDR3 nucleotides read TGTGCCAGCAGCCCACTCCGTAGCGGGAGAGGCCTCGGGGAGCTGTTTTTT. Based on the CDR3 plus reference TRBV7-6 and TRBJ2-2, the full variable domain is GAGVSQSPRYKVTKRGQDVALRCDPISGHVSLYWYRQALGQGPEFLTYFNYEAQQDKSGLPNDRFSAERPEGSISTLTIQRTEQRDSAMYRCASSPLRSGRGLGELFFGEGSRLTVL.